This T cell receptor (beta chain) was sequenced in a study of CD8 T cells in ankylosing spondylitis. Findings of the study overall: It appeared that ankylosing spondylitis blood was characterized by a TCR beta motif of fewer than 10 highly homologous variants. The authors found the disease-linked clones to be CD8+ and relatively rare in peripheral blood. Within matched ankylosing spondylitis synovial fluid, disease-linked clones were reportedly significantly enriched. Reactive arthritis synovial fluid and blood previously showed some of these motif variants.

In germline, CDR1 is SGHVS, CDR2 FNYEAQ. V lost 7 bases, J lost 5 bases, and 10 bases stayed unmatched. This CDR3 has 15 residues. As to this clonotype: Antigen unknown.

Quantitative barcoded 5'-RACE was used to prepare TCR beta libraries. TCRdb reanalysed the 5' RACE reads using MiXCR and keeps one entry per CDR3 protein. The sample has around 440,000 distinct CDR3 sequences, under 20% seen once. The origin of this receptor is a male donor with ankylosing spondylitis. V usage is TRBV7-6 and J usage is TRBJ2-5, with 10 bases that match TRBD1. The material sequenced was blood, either unsorted or a sorted T cell fraction (not recorded which). The CDR3 DNA sequence: TGTGCCAGCACCCTTTGGGGACAGGGGACGGAGACCCAGTACTTC. It specifies CASTLWGQGTETQYF. The full variable domain, completed using reference TRBV7-6 and TRBJ2-5, is GAGVSQSPRYKVTKRGQDVALRCDPISGHVSLYWYRQALGQGPEFLTYFNYEAQQDKSGLPNDRFSAERPEGSISTLTIQRTEQRDSAMYRCASTLWGQGTETQYFGPGTRLLVL.